Listed below are T cell receptor beta chains from one sample, sequenced in a study of CD8 T cells in ankylosing spondylitis. TCRdb re-called the 5' RACE reads through MiXCR, storing one row per CDR3 protein. The data hold 800,000 to 900,000 distinct CDR3 sequences, with about 11% observed a single time. The sequenced sample consisted of blood, either unsorted or a sorted T cell fraction (not recorded which). The receptors originated from a male donor with ankylosing spondylitis. Each CDR3 is given with its conserved first and last residue. The order of the fields is CDR3 protein, V gene, J gene.

CDR3aa: CSVEKGLQYGYTF; v_gene: TRBV29-1; j_gene: TRBJ1-2
CDR3aa: CASSYRSPYEQYF; v_gene: TRBV6-6; j_gene: TRBJ2-7
CDR3aa: CASSQALLAGSYNEQFF; v_gene: TRBV4-3; j_gene: TRBJ2-1
CDR3aa: CASSLTWVLEISYNEQFF; v_gene: TRBV7-3; j_gene: TRBJ2-1
CDR3aa: CASSLRSSRETQYF; v_gene: TRBV28; j_gene: TRBJ2-5
CDR3aa: CASSYSTLRRGEQYF; v_gene: TRBV6-2/TRBV6-3; j_gene: TRBJ2-7
CDR3aa: CASSPPRNTGELFF; v_gene: TRBV18; j_gene: TRBJ2-2
CDR3aa: CASATWDSNTEAFF; v_gene: TRBV28; j_gene: TRBJ1-1
CDR3aa: CASTDGQYNTEAFF; v_gene: TRBV6-1; j_gene: TRBJ1-1
CDR3aa: CAIRRGTETEAFF; v_gene: TRBV10-3; j_gene: TRBJ1-1
CDR3aa: CASSEDGNYYGYTF; v_gene: TRBV9; j_gene: TRBJ1-2
CDR3aa: CASIRETHTEAFF; v_gene: TRBV2; j_gene: TRBJ1-1
CDR3aa: CACGTGGYEQYF; v_gene: TRBV30; j_gene: TRBJ2-7
CDR3aa: CASYRDGYGYTF; v_gene: TRBV9; j_gene: TRBJ1-2
CDR3aa: CAISESVRTEAFF; v_gene: TRBV10-3; j_gene: TRBJ1-1
CDR3aa: CASRNSYQETQYF; v_gene: TRBV3-1; j_gene: TRBJ2-5
CDR3aa: CAWSSGLDEQFF; v_gene: TRBV30; j_gene: TRBJ2-1
CDR3aa: CASSLWQWTEAFF; v_gene: TRBV7-2; j_gene: TRBJ1-1
CDR3aa: CASSKVGTYYYEQYF; v_gene: TRBV21-1; j_gene: TRBJ2-7
CDR3aa: CSARPSIGGNTEAFF; v_gene: TRBV20-1; j_gene: TRBJ1-1
CDR3aa: CASSQDRDTSIAWQFF; v_gene: TRBV4-1; j_gene: TRBJ2-1
CDR3aa: CASSTPGGGKETQYF; v_gene: TRBV6-5; j_gene: TRBJ2-5
CDR3aa: CASSLRTPEETQYF; v_gene: TRBV7-2; j_gene: TRBJ2-5
CDR3aa: CSASGEPWTQYF; v_gene: TRBV20-1; j_gene: TRBJ2-5
CDR3aa: CASSLMGGNEKLFF; v_gene: TRBV5-1; j_gene: TRBJ1-4
CDR3aa: CASRSRDIPLAKNIQYF; v_gene: TRBV6-1; j_gene: TRBJ2-4
CDR3aa: CASSALAGGSTDTQYF; v_gene: TRBV4-3; j_gene: TRBJ2-3
CDR3aa: CSVRPGLPIGYTF; v_gene: TRBV29-1; j_gene: TRBJ1-2
CDR3aa: CSASTAPLGETQYF; v_gene: TRBV20-1; j_gene: TRBJ2-5
CDR3aa: CASSQSRFRYSIQYF; v_gene: TRBV14; j_gene: TRBJ2-7
CDR3aa: CASSWQGLHEQYF; v_gene: TRBV2; j_gene: TRBJ2-7
CDR3aa: CASSLRLAGENEQFF; v_gene: TRBV7-2; j_gene: TRBJ2-1
CDR3aa: CAISGSGRAYNEQFF; v_gene: TRBV10-3; j_gene: TRBJ2-1
CDR3aa: CSVVPSRGTGGYEQYF; v_gene: TRBV29-1; j_gene: TRBJ2-7
CDR3aa: CASSVPVASGANVLTF; v_gene: TRBV9; j_gene: TRBJ2-6